These 15 T cell receptor beta chains were all obtained from the same sample, sequenced in a study of blood T cell repertoires in COVID-19. Profiled with immunoSEQ multiplex PCR; TCRdb holds only in-frame clones, not every one. The sample has around 41,000 clones, around 84% seen once. The specimen sequenced was peripheral blood. These receptors all come from a human donor in a cohort sampled during active COVID-19.

The rearrangement links TRBV7-2 to TRBJ1-4, with D unclear. V dropped 5 bases and J dropped 7 bases, with 14 bases sitting between them. Germline CDR1 SGHTA, CDR2 FQGNSA. The CDR3 contains 14 residues. CDR3 loop: CASSPDSIIEKLFF. The CDR3 bases are TGTGCCAGCAGCCCGGACTCTATTATTGAAAAACTGTTTTTT.

This clone was recorded only once. V usage is TRBV25-1 and J usage is TRBJ2-1; TRBD1 aligns across 7 bases. The V gene's germline CDR1 is MGHDK and CDR2 SYGVNS. The CDR3 length is 15 residues. Trimming at V came to 6 bases and at J to 3 bases, leaving 8 bases not matched to a gene. For the CDR3, the DNA is TGTGCCAGCAGCCGACAGGGAGACCGCTACAATGAGCAGTTCTTC. Its protein is CASSRQGDRYNEQFF.

The chain has TRBV10-3 and TRBJ1-5; possible D gene TRBD1, 6 bases. The CDR3 runs 15 residues. Germline V gene data show CDR1 as ENHRY and CDR2 as SYGVKD. The germline V and J ends were trimmed by 4 bases and 0 bases, with 10 bases remaining between them. The CDR3 nucleotides read TGTGCCATCAGTGCGGCAGGGGATAGCAATCAGCCCCAGCATTTT. Translated: CAISAAGDSNQPQHF.

The chain couples TRBV12-5 to TRBJ2-1; 12 positions match TRBD2. Trimming took 6 bases from V and 0 from J; bases not matched to a gene: 9. The CDR3 spans 18 residues. Germline V gene sequence: CDR1 LGHNT, CDR2 FRNRAP. CDR3 region: CASGPQPGLAGSYNEQFF. As DNA, the CDR3 is TGTGCTAGTGGACCTCAACCGGGACTAGCGGGCTCCTACAATGAGCAGTTCTTC.

The J gene is TRBJ2-7, the V gene TRBV15, with D possibly matching TRBD2 (6 bases). CDR3 length: 17 residues. Germline loops: CDR1 LNHNV, CDR2 YYDKDF (reference sequence). Trimming took 0 bases from V and 3 from J, leaving 18 bases between them. The CDR3 here is CATSRDIGGYGGYEQYF. CDR3 nucleotide sequence: TGTGCCACCAGCAGAGATATAGGAGGGTATGGGGGCTACGAGCAGTACTTC.

The rearrangement uses TRBV2 and TRBJ2-6; TRBD1 matches at 8 bases. The CDR3 runs 14 residues. Germline values: CDR1 SNHLY, CDR2 FYNNEI. J lost 12 bases, V lost 6 bases, and 10 bases had no gene match. The CDR3 bases are TGTGCCAGCAGCCCGGACAGGGACAATGTCGTCCTGACTTTC. As protein: CASSPDRDNVVLTF.

V and J are TRBV5-1 and TRBJ1-3, with D possibly TRBD1 on 5 matching bases. The ends were cut back, 3 bases at V and 2 bases at J, with 15 bases in the middle. CDR3 length: 16 residues. CDR1 and CDR2 from the germline V gene are SGHRS and YFSETQ. CDR3: CASSSTGTSPGNTIYF. CDR3 coding DNA: TGCGCCAGCAGCTCGACTGGGACTTCGCCTGGAAACACCATATATTTT.

The chain links TRBV29-1 to TRBJ2-2; the D gene is possibly TRBD1 (6 bases). Germline V CDR1 and CDR2: SQVTM, ANQGSEA. The CDR3 runs to 12 residues. V was cut by 4 bases and J by 7 bases, with 10 bases left in between. The CDR3 is CSVARGNGELFF. Written as DNA, the CDR3 is TGCAGCGTTGCGAGGGGGAACGGGGAGCTGTTTTTT.

This clone has just one count. The chain couples TRBV7-9 to TRBJ2-1; a weak D match, TRBD2 (5 bases). The CDR3 loop spans 13 amino acids. V lost 7 bases, J lost 5 bases, and 12 bases lay in between. Germline values: CDR1 SEHNR, CDR2 FQNEAQ (reference sequence). CDR3 bases: TGTGCCAGCAACAAGAGGGTTGACAATGAGCAGTTCTTC. Protein product: CASNKRVDNEQFF.

The gene calls are TRBV9 and TRBJ2-7, with 8 bases matching TRBD1. Germline V gene sequence: CDR1 SGDLS, CDR2 YYNGEE. There are 15 residues in the CDR3. V was pared by 4 bases and J by 6 bases, with 12 bases of the junction left unmatched. The DNA of the CDR3 is TGTGCCAGCAGCCTAAGAGGAGACAGGGGAGGCGAGCAGTACTTC. Translation: CASSLRGDRGGEQYF.

The V and J genes are TRBV5-1 and TRBJ1-6; no reliable D call. V was cut by 0 bases and J by 8 bases, with 9 bases left in between. From germline, CDR1 is SGHRS and CDR2 YFSETQ. CDR3 length: 14 residues. The CDR3 nucleotides read TGCGCCAGCAGCTTGGTCCAGGCCGATTCACCCCTCCACTTT. Its translation is CASSLVQADSPLHF.

The rearrangement joins TRBV3-1 (or the pseudogene TRBV3-2) to TRBJ2-2; D might be TRBD1 (6 bases). V was shortened by 7 bases and J by 7 bases, with 16 bases between the two germline ends. The CDR3 spans 14 residues. CDR1 LGHDT and CDR2 YNNKEL come from the germline V gene (reference sequence). CDR3 loop: CASNWGLGGGELFF. The CDR3 region has the DNA TGTGCCAGCAACTGGGGGCTAGGGGGCGGGGAGCTGTTTTTT.

Points on this clone: Within the sample, other DNA sequences also encode this same CDR3. The V call is TRBV12-3 or TRBV12-4, the J call TRBJ1-1; D call uncertain. The CDR3 has 13 residues. Deletions cut 3 bases from V and 2 bases from J, with 7 bases between. The CDR3 DNA sequence: TGTGCCAGCAGTTTCGGGAGAAACACTGAAGCTTTCTTT. This encodes CASSFGRNTEAFF.

This chain uses TRBV5-4 with TRBJ1-1; no clear D. The germline CDR1 and CDR2 sequences are SGHNT and YYREEE (reference sequence). This CDR3 comprises 14 residues. V lost 0 bases and J lost 5, with 11 bases in between. This CDR3 is CASSLDGVGTEAFF. In DNA, the CDR3 is TGTGCCAGCAGCTTGGACGGAGTCGGAACTGAAGCTTTCTTT.

This rearrangement joins TRBV7-3 to TRBJ2-2; D is unresolved. V was cut by 2 bases and J by 6 bases, with 7 bases left in between. CDR3 length equals 13 residues. Germline CDR1 and CDR2: SGHTA and FQGTGA. The CDR3, as DNA: TGTGCCAGCAGCTTAGACTTCCCCGGGGAGCTGTTTTTT. Residues: CASSLDFPGELFF. Variable domain in full (rest from reference TRBV7-3 and TRBJ2-2): GAGVSQTPSNKVTEKGKYVELRCDPISGHTALYWYRQSLGQGPEFLIYFQGTGAADDSGLPNDRFFAVRPEGSVSTLKIQRTERGDSAVYLCASSLDFPGELFFGEGSRLTVL.